The text below deals with one T cell receptor (beta chain). No antigen is known for it. CD8 cells classed as naive were CD45RO-negative and positively selected for CCR7, excluding terminally differentiated effector memory CD45RA+ cells. The entry originates in a study of shared clonotypes between healthy human individuals. The study, taken as a whole, reports: Roughly 4.7% was the fraction of naive CD4 clonotypes found shared across a handful of donors. Clonotypes not shared had lower generation probabilities than those common to all four donors.

Clones were sequenced by immunoSEQ multiplex PCR, and TCRdb holds only the in-frame ones, with some missing. The sample records roughly 1,800,000 clones, about 95% being singletons. Per the germline V gene, CDR1 is SEHNR and CDR2 is FQNEAQ (reference sequence). Trimming shortened V by 2 bases and J by 2 bases, and 18 bases separated the two germline ends. The CDR3 totals 17 residues. The sequenced sample consisted of naive CD8+ T cells sorted from blood. This sequence originates from a man in his late teens or twenties in good health. The rearrangement links TRBV7-9 to TRBJ1-2; D is perhaps TRBD1 (5 bases). CDR3 amino acids: CASSLFGQGDFNYGYTF. As DNA, the CDR3 is TGTGCCAGCAGCTTATTTGGGCAGGGAGATTTCAACTATGGCTACACCTTC.